The present TCR beta chain was sequenced within a study of blood T cells in healthy people across ages (dated by TCRdb to the mid-2010s). Regarding the study in general: Template switching captured roughly one uniquely barcoded TCR beta cDNA molecule per two T cells in model experiments. To track age-related changes in TCR beta repertoire diversity, the study relied on deep sequencing normalized with unique cDNA molecular identifiers. Four age groups were formed from the donors: young (average 16 years), middle-aged (around 37), aged (62) and long-lived (roughly 88). Donors of different ages were randomly distributed across sequencing lanes to avoid experimental bias. The study analyzed two additional independent replicas of 1 million unique cDNA reads from the same blood draw for two donors, one aged 18 to 30 and one aged 80 or older. Overall study results and their limits: Since profiling was done on bulk unsorted PBMCs, naive and antigen-experienced compartments could not be conclusively compared. Estimates of total diversity based on one million sequenced T cells were considered lower bounds and underestimates. There was a strong correlation between observed TCR beta diversity and the percentage of naive T cells measured by flow cytometry. Compared with the aged group, the long-lived group had more naive CD4+ T cells, fewer expanded clones and increased TCR diversity, suggesting age selection. Because donor CMV infection status was unknown, age-related changes in expanded clonotypes were potentially confounded. As age increased, observed TCR beta diversity per million T cells dropped in a roughly linear way, and a significant reduction was already evident by age 40.

Library creation used 5' RACE. The instrument was an Illumina HiSeq 2500. A second PCR of about 6 to 11 cycles was performed with a sample-barcoded 5' primer and a J-beta primer mix. Each TCR beta cDNA molecule received a unique molecular identifier from a template-switch 5' adaptor carrying 12 random nucleotides. Each sample yielded at least 2.5 million CDR3-containing paired-end reads. The Mint cDNA synthesis kit, primed by a TRBC-specific oligonucleotide, was used to synthesize first-strand cDNA from all RNA. All cDNA was treated with uracil-DNA glycosylase and then went through a first 18-cycle PCR with the universal primers M1SS and BC2_uni_R. Under the source paper's analysis protocol: Normalization of each sample was performed by random selection of 1 million high-quality reads, each carrying a distinct molecular identifier. Reads sharing molecular identifiers were discarded rather than binned into consensus sequences. MiTCR, set to a Q25 quality threshold and the strictest error-elimination algorithm, was used for CDR3 identification, clonotype clustering and error correction. A nonparametric unseen species model with Euler transformation was used to estimate lower-bound total TCR beta diversity. TCRdb trimmed the raw reads at Q25, called clones with MiXCR and kept productive beta chains. Here each entry gathers all rows of one CDR3 protein and keeps the most common genes and DNA. The authors' filters were not applied to this entry. The sample table lists 1.5 million to 2 million distinct CDR3 sequences, roughly 50% of them with a count of one. Over 2% of the sample rests with the top ten.

Donors were about 36 systemically healthy Caucasian individuals from Russia aged roughly 6 to 90 years. Approximately 9.7 milliliters of peripheral blood were drawn from each donor into EDTA-treated Vacutainer tubes. Ficoll-Paque density-gradient centrifugation was used to isolate PBMCs, with at least 6.5 million per sample. Trizol reagent was used to extract total RNA from the PBMCs, yielding at least 5.5 micrograms per sample. The percentages of naive CD45RAhigh/CD27high T cells were determined by flow cytometry on a PBMC aliquot from every donor. This clonotype was counted only a few times. Its antigen remains undetermined. No much larger clone exists at a distance of one base, and base qualities are not known. CDR1 LNHNV and CDR2 YYDKDF were looked up in the germline V gene (reference sequence). Spanning cysteine to phenylalanine, the CDR3 consists of 16 amino acids. The read is trimmed to its CDR3 DNA, 48 bases read in frame from base 1. Trimming takes 0 bases off V and 5 bases off J; junction bases not matched to a gene: 9.

Sample: blood. Recombination joined TRBV15 with TRBJ2-5; 7 central bases correspond to TRBD1. The sequence was obtained from a woman between 35 and 50 years old in good health. The DNA sequence is as follows: TGTGCCACCAGCAGAGAAAGACAGGGTTTGTTCGAGACCCAGTACTTC. It translates to CATSRERQGLFETQYF.